These 27 T cell receptor beta chains were sequenced from one sample in a study of early T cells in non-severe SARS-CoV-2 infection. One entry per CDR3 protein results from TCRdb running MiXCR on the 5' RACE reads. The sample consists of under 80,000 distinct CDR3 sequences, 13% of them appearing once. Material: whole blood. These receptors originate from an adult who was a healthcare worker with PCR-confirmed SARS-CoV-2 infection or an uninfected control (not recorded which).

This clonotype is termed medium-sized. The chain employs TRBV27 and TRBJ1-1; no clear D gene. The length of the CDR3 is 13 residues. The V end lost 3 bases, the J end lost 4 bases, and 9 bases lay between the germline ends. The germline V gene has CDR1 MNHEY and CDR2 SMNVEV (reference sequence). The DNA of the CDR3 is TGTGCCAGCAGTTTGGCAGTGACCACTGAAGCTTTCTTT. Its protein product is CASSLAVTTEAFF.

For this clonotype: One base away lies a much larger clone, so this may be a sequencing read error. The conserved final phenylalanine or tryptophan is absent from the CDR3, which likely points to a read error. The chain employs TRBV24-1 and TRBJ1-5; the match to TRBD1 covers 8 bases. CDR1 KGHDR and CDR2 SFDVKD come from the germline V gene. The CDR3 spans 15 residues. V dropped 2 bases and J dropped 7; count of bases not matched to a gene: 6. In DNA, the CDR3 is TGTGCCACCAGTGATTCAGGACAGGGAGGACAGCCCCAGCATTCT. Its protein product is CATSDSGQGGQPQHS.

This clonotype has ten or more counts. The junction differs from germline at one of its ends, possibly a read error. The chain is built from TRBV7-7 and TRBJ2-3; D is ambiguous. The CDR3 consists of 14 residues. Per the germline V gene, CDR1 is SSHAT and CDR2 is FNYEAQ (reference sequence). The DNA of the CDR3 is TGTGCTAGCAAAATTGACACCCGCACAGATACGCAGTATTTT. This encodes CASKIDTRTDTQYF.

This clonotype appeared many times. CDR3 sequence (DNA): TGTGCCAGCAGTCCTCTCACGGGGGGGAACACTGAAGCTTTCTTT. Translating it yields CASSPLTGGNTEAFF. J is TRBJ1-1 and V is TRBV2; D perhaps matches TRBD1 (5 bases). The V gene's germline CDR1 is SNHLY and CDR2 FYNNEI. The CDR3 totals 15 residues. Trimming removed 5 bases from V and 1 base from J, with 14 bases in between. The complete variable domain, with remaining parts taken from reference TRBV2 and TRBJ1-1, reads EPEVTQTPSHQVTQMGQEVILRCVPISNHLYFYWYRQILGQKVEFLVSFYNNEISEKSEIFDDQFSVERPDGSNFTLKIRSTKLEDSAMYFCASSPLTGGNTEAFFGQGTRLTVV.

The rearrangement links TRBV5-8 to TRBJ1-5; D is undetermined. The CDR3 consists of 13 residues. Looked up from germline, CDR1 is SGHTS and CDR2 is YDEGEE. V was trimmed by 0 bases and J by 7 bases, leaving 8 bases between them. CDR3 protein: CASSLVLNQPQHF. CDR3 in DNA: TGTGCCAGCAGCTTGGTTCTAAACCAGCCCCAGCATTTT.

This clonotype was recorded many times. V usage is TRBV10-3 and J usage is TRBJ2-1, with 8 bases lining up with TRBD2. The germline CDR1 and CDR2 sequences are ENHRY and SYGVKD. This CDR3 spans 12 amino acids. V lost 0 bases and J lost 12; bases outside the gene matches: 1. CDR3 coding DNA: TGTGCCATCAGTGAGTCTAGCGGGGTGCAGTTCTTC. This codes for CAISESSGVQFF.

V gene TRBV4-1 combines with J gene TRBJ2-1; 7 bases fit TRBD2. Germline V gives CDR1 MGHRA, CDR2 YSYEKL. With V trimmed by 4 bases and J by 6 bases, 3 bases remained unmatched. This CDR3 contains 13 residues. The CDR3 DNA reads TGCGCCAGCAGCCCGGGGGGACTCAATGAGCAGTTCTTC. This gives the protein CASSPGGLNEQFF.

Many counts were recorded for this clonotype. The J gene is TRBJ2-7, the V gene TRBV6-2 or TRBV6-3; TRBD1 aligns across 7 bases. Germline CDR1 reads MNHEY; CDR2 reads SVGEGT. This CDR3 region has 16 residues. V gave up 6 bases and J gave up 2 bases; unmatched junction bases: 13. In DNA, the CDR3 is TGTGCCAGCAGGAGAGGACAGGACCTATCTACCTACGAGCAGTACTTC. It codes for CASRRGQDLSTYEQYF.

This chain joins TRBV12-5 and TRBJ2-2; 12 nucleotides line up with TRBD1. This CDR3 has 18 residues. Germline V gives CDR1 LGHNT, CDR2 FRNRAP. The V gene end was trimmed by 0 bases and the J gene end by 4 bases; junction bases not matched to a gene: 6. CDR3: CASGLVRLGQGATGELFF. The DNA for the CDR3 is TGTGCTAGTGGTTTGGTACGTCTGGGACAGGGGGCCACCGGGGAGCTGTTTTTT.

This clonotype was recorded a few times. V and J are TRBV29-1 and TRBJ1-5; maybe TRBD1 (6 bases). Trimming left V 6 bases short and J 0 bases short, with 12 bases between. This CDR3 comprises 14 residues. CDR1 and CDR2 (germline): SQVTM, ANQGSEA. The CDR3 region is CSVRDTNSNQPQHF. The CDR3 DNA reads as TGCAGCGTGAGGGACACGAATAGCAATCAGCCCCAGCATTTT.

Concerning this clonotype itself: A much larger clone is a single base away; this may be a read error. The chain recombines TRBV11-2 with TRBJ1-2; D remains unclear. Germline assignment: CDR1 SGHAT and CDR2 FQNNGV. The CDR3 length is 13 residues. CDR3 amino acids: CTSSPADYYGYTF. In nucleotides, the CDR3 is TGTACCAGCAGCCCCGCCGATTACTATGGCTACACCTTC.

The chain employs TRBV29-1 and TRBJ1-1; no reliable D call. Germline V gene data show CDR1 as SQVTM and CDR2 as ANQGSEA. This CDR3 is 11 amino acids long. Trimming cost V 5 bases and J 7 bases, with 11 bases left between them. In DNA form, the CDR3 reads TGCAGCGTTACGGGAGCGGGTGAAGCTTTCTTT. Its translation: CSVTGAGEAFF.

This clonotype was detected ten times or more. The chain links TRBV6-6 to TRBJ2-1, with 8 bases aligning to TRBD2. CDR3 length equals 15 residues. Trimming took 5 bases from V and 0 from J; bases not matched to a gene: 3. CDR1 is MNHNY, CDR2 SVGAGI, per germline (reference sequence). CDR3 residues: CASSHGLASYNEQFF. The CDR3, as DNA: TGTGCCAGCAGTCACGGACTAGCCTCCTACAATGAGCAGTTCTTC.

The chain employs TRBV11-2 and TRBJ2-7; unclear D gene. Trimming left V 5 bases short and J 2 bases short, with 25 bases between. Looked up from germline, CDR1 is SGHAT and CDR2 is FQNNGV. This CDR3 is 18 amino acids long. The DNA for the CDR3 is TGTGCCAGCAGCCCGCGCCCCCGACAAGGGTCCAGGACCTACGAGCAGTACTTC. This encodes CASSPRPRQGSRTYEQYF.

CDR3 region: CASSGQGWSPEQFF. The CDR3 region has the DNA TGTGCCAGCAGTGGACAGGGGTGGTCCCCTGAGCAGTTCTTC. The rearrangement links TRBV25-1 to TRBJ2-1, with 8 positions matching TRBD1. The CDR3 is made up of 14 amino acids. Germline loops: CDR1 MGHDK, CDR2 SYGVNS. Trimming removed 4 bases from V and 9 bases from J; junction bases left unmatched: 8.

In its sample, this clonotype was seen many times. This sequence joins TRBV18 and TRBJ2-1; no definite D call. CDR3 length equals 18 residues. Germline-derived CDR1 and CDR2 are KGHSH and LQKENI. Trimming pared 2 bases from V and 0 bases from J, leaving 17 bases between. The CDR3 loop reads CASSPGFLGASSYNEQFF. DNA of the CDR3: TGTGCCAGCTCACCAGGATTCCTAGGCGCTAGCTCCTACAATGAGCAGTTCTTC.

A few counts support this clonotype. The gene calls are TRBV18 and TRBJ2-1; possibly TRBD1 for D (6 bases). The CDR3 is 12 amino acids. Germline V gene lookup returns CDR1 KGHSH and CDR2 LQKENI. Trimming took off 5 bases at V and 7 bases at J, with 9 bases between the two ends. Here the CDR3 reads CASSSQGNEQFF. The CDR3 DNA is TGTGCCAGCTCATCTCAGGGGAATGAGCAGTTCTTC.

In this sample, this clonotype turned up many times. The rearrangement uses TRBV9 and TRBJ2-6; TRBD1 might be the D (6 bases). V lost 0 bases and J lost 1, with 8 bases in between. The V gene's germline CDR1 is SGDLS and CDR2 YYNGEE. The CDR3 covers 16 residues. The CDR3 region has the DNA TGTGCCAGCAGCGTAGACAGGGATTCTGGGGCCAACGTCCTGACTTTC. Encoded protein: CASSVDRDSGANVLTF.

In its sample, this clonotype was seen many times. The V gene is TRBV11-2, the J gene TRBJ2-5; the D gene is possibly TRBD2 (6 bases). The CDR3 runs 14 residues. V was cut by 0 bases and J by 7 bases, with 12 bases left in between. Looked up from germline, CDR1 is SGHAT and CDR2 is FQNNGV. This CDR3 is CASSLDLSGRTQYF. CDR3 DNA: TGTGCCAGCAGCTTAGATCTAAGCGGGCGGACCCAGTACTTC.

This clonotype was counted at least ten times. V gene TRBV7-2 combines with J gene TRBJ2-7, with 10 bases lining up with TRBD1. The CDR3 is 13 residues long. V shed 5 bases, J shed 12 bases, and the junction held 10 bases outside the gene matches. The germline V gene encodes CDR1 SGHTA and CDR2 FQGNSA. CDR3 protein: CASSPDGQGVRYF. CDR3 bases: TGTGCCAGCAGCCCTGATGGACAGGGGGTTCGGTACTTC.

Ten or more counts support this clonotype. This sequence joins TRBV6-1 and TRBJ1-2; perhaps TRBD1 as D (6 bases). With 6 bases removed from V and 2 bases from J, the gap between germline ends came to 10 bases. In germline, CDR1 is MNHNS, CDR2 SASEGT. The CDR3 totals 13 residues. In nucleotides, the CDR3 is TGTGCCAGCAGACGGACAGAAAACTATGGCTACACCTTC. This sequence encodes CASRRTENYGYTF.

V is TRBV18 and J is TRBJ2-1, with D possibly TRBD2 on 6 matching bases. This CDR3 region has 13 residues. In germline, CDR1 is KGHSH, CDR2 LQKENI. Trimming shortened V by 3 bases and J by 7 bases, and 10 bases separated the two germline ends. The CDR3 loop reads CASSPGTLNEQFF. For the CDR3, the DNA is TGTGCCAGCTCACCCGGGACTCTGAATGAGCAGTTCTTC.

This chain links TRBV6-2 or TRBV6-3 with TRBJ2-5, with D maybe TRBD2 (5 bases). Germline CDR1 is MNHEY and CDR2 is SVGEGT. Trimming took 5 bases from V and 5 from J, leaving 9 bases between them. The length of the CDR3 is 12 residues. The CDR3 nucleotides read TGTGCCAGCAGTCCTACTAGGGAGACCCAGTACTTC. Translation: CASSPTRETQYF.

This clonotype has ten or more counts. The rearrangement joins TRBV7-2 to TRBJ2-5; 8 bases match TRBD2. The germline CDR1 and CDR2 sequences are SGHTA and FQGNSA. V lost 4 bases, J lost 2 bases, and 6 bases stayed unmatched. This CDR3 contains 15 residues. The CDR3 nucleotides read TGTGCCAGCAGCTCCGGAGGACTAGCACAAGAGACCCAGTACTTC. Amino acids: CASSSGGLAQETQYF.

The rearrangement links TRBV6-5 to TRBJ1-1, with TRBD1 matching 7 bases. CDR3 length: 15 amino acids. The V gene's germline CDR1 is MNHEY and CDR2 SVGAGI. J lost 6 bases, V lost 5 bases, and 12 bases had no gene match. CDR3 in DNA: TGTGCCAGCAGTGACGGGGCCAGGGGGAGCCCTGAAGCTTTCTTT. Translation gives CASSDGARGSPEAFF.

In its sample, this clonotype was seen a few times. Written as DNA, the CDR3 is TGTGCCAGCAGTTTTGTCCAGGGGGCTGATGGCTACACCTTC. This gives the protein CASSFVQGADGYTF. This chain connects TRBV6-5 to TRBJ1-2; 8 bases match TRBD1. Germline loops: CDR1 MNHEY, CDR2 SVGAGI. The CDR3 extends over 14 amino acids. Trimming at V came to 4 bases and at J to 6 bases, leaving 7 bases not matched to a gene.

The chain uses TRBV7-9 and TRBJ2-1, with 9 bases lining up with TRBD1. The germline gives CDR1 SEHNR, CDR2 FQNEAQ (reference sequence). The CDR3 runs to 15 residues. V was pared by 7 bases and J by 15 bases, with 19 bases of the junction left unmatched. CDR3 sequence (DNA): TGTGCCAGCACCCCCCCGGCTCACCCCCCGGGACAGGGGTTCTTC. Residues: CASTPPAHPPGQGFF.